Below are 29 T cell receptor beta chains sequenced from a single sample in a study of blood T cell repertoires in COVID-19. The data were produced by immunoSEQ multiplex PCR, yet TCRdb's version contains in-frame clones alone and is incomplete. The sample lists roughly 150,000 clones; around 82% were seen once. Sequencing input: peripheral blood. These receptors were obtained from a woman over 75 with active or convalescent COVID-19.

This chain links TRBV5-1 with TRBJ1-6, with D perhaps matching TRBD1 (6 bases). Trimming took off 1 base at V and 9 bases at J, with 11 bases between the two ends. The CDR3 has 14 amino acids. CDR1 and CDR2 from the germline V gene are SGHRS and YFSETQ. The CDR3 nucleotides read TGCGCCAGCAGCTTGACAGGGTATGCTTCACCCCTCCACTTT. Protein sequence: CASSLTGYASPLHF.

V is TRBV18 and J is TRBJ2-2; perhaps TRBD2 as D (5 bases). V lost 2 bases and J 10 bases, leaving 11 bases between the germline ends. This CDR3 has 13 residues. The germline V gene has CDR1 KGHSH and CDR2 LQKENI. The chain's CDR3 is CASSPVEAEELFF. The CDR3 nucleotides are TGTGCCAGCTCACCAGTGGAAGCGGAGGAGCTGTTTTTT.

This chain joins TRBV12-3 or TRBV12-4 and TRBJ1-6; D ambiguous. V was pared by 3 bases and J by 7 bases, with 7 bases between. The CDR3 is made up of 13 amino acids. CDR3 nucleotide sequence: TGTGCCAGCAGTTTCCTTGGCAATTCACCCCTCCACTTT. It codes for CASSFLGNSPLHF.

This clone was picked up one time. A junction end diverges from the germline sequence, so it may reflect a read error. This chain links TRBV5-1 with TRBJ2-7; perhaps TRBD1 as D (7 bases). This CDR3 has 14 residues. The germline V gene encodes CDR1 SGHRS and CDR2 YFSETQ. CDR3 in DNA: TGCGCCAGCAACTTGAGCGGCGGGGACAGAGAGCAGTACTTC. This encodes CASNLSGGDREQYF.

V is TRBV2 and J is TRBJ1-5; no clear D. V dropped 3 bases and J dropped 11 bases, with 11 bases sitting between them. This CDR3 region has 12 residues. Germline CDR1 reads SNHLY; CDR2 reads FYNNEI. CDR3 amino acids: CASSDPLGAQHF. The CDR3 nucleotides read TGTGCCAGCAGTGACCCACTCGGGGCCCAGCATTTT.

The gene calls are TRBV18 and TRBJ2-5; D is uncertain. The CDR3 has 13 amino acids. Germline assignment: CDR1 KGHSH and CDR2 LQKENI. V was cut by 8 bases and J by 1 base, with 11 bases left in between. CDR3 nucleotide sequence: TGTGCCAGCGTAGAGAATTTCCAAGAGACCCAGTACTTC. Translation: CASVENFQETQYF.

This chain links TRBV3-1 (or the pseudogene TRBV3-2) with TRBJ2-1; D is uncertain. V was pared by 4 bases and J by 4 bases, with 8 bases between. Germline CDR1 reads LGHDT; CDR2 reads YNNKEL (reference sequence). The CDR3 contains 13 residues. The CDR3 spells CASSRATYNEQFF. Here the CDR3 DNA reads TGTGCCAGCAGCCGGGCCACGTACAATGAGCAGTTCTTC.

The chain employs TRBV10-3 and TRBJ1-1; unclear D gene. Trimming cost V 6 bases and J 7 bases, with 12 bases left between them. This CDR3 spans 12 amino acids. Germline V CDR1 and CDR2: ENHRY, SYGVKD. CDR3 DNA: TGTGCCATCAGCACAGTAACAAATGAAGCTTTCTTT. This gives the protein CAISTVTNEAFF.

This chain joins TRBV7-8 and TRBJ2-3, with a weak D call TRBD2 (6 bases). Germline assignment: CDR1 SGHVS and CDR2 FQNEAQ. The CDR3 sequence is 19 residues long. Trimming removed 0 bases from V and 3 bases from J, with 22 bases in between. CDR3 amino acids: CASSLALRGASGGTDTQYF. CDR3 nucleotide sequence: TGTGCCAGCAGCTTAGCCTTGCGCGGGGCTAGTGGGGGGACAGATACGCAGTATTTT.

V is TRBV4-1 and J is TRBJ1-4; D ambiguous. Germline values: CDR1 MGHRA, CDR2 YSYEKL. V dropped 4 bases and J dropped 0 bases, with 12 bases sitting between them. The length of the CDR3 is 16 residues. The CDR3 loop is CASSRGASATNEKLFF. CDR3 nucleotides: TGCGCCAGCAGCCGAGGAGCCAGTGCAACTAATGAAAAACTGTTTTTT.

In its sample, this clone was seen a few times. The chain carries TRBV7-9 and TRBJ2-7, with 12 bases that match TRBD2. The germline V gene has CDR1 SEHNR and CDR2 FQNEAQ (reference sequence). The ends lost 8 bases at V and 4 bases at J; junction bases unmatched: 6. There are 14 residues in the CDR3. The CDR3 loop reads CASSATSGGYEQYF. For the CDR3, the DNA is TGTGCCAGCTCCGCGACTAGCGGGGGATACGAGCAGTACTTC.

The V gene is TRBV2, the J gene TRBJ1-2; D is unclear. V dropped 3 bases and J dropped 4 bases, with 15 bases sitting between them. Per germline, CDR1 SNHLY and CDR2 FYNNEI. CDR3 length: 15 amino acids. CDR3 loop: CASSDGEGGGYGYTF. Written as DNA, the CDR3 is TGTGCCAGCAGTGATGGAGAGGGTGGAGGCTATGGCTACACCTTC.

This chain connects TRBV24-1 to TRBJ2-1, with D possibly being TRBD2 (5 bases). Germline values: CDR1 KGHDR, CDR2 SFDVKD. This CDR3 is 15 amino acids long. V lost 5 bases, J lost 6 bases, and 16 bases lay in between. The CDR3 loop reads CATSGRKEGSNEQFF. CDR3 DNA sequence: TGTGCCACCAGTGGGAGGAAAGAGGGATCCAATGAGCAGTTCTTC.

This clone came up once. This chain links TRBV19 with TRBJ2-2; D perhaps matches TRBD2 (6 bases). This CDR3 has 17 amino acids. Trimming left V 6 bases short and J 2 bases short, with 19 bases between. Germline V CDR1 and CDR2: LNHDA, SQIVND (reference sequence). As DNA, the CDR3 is TGTGCCAGTAGCGTACGCGTTGGAGGGTCAAACACCGGGGAGCTGTTTTTT. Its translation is CASSVRVGGSNTGELFF. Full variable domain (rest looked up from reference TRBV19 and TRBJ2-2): DGGITQSPKYLFRKEGQNVTLSCEQNLNHDAMYWYRQDPGQGLRLIYYSQIVNDFQKGDIAEGYSVSREKKESFPLTVTSAQKNPTAFYLCASSVRVGGSNTGELFFGEGSRLTVL.

The CDR3 loop reads CASSEVGREYNEQFF. The CDR3 DNA follows: TGTGCCAGCAGTGAAGTTGGCAGGGAATACAATGAGCAGTTCTTC. The gene calls are TRBV6-1 and TRBJ2-1; TRBD1 is a possible D gene (5 bases). V was trimmed by 1 base and J by 4 bases, leaving 11 bases between them. The germline gives CDR1 MNHNS, CDR2 SASEGT. The CDR3 spans 15 residues.

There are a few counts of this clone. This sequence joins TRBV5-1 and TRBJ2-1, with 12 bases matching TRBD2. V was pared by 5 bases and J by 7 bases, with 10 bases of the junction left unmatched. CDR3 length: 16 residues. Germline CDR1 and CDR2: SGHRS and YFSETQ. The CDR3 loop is CASSLPWTSGVNEQFF. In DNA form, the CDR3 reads TGCGCCAGCAGTTTACCGTGGACTAGCGGGGTGAATGAGCAGTTCTTC.

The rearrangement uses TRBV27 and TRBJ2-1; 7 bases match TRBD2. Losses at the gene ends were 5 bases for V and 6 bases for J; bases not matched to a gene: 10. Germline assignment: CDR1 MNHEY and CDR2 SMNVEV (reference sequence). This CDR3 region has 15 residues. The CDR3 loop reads CASSQGAGASNEQFF. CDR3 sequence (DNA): TGTGCCAGCAGTCAGGGTGCGGGAGCGAGCAATGAGCAGTTCTTC.

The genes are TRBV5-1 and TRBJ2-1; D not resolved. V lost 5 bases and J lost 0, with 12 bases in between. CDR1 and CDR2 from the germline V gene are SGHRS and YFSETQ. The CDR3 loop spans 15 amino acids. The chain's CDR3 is CASSLDHSSYNEQFF. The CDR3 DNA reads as TGCGCCAGCAGTCTAGATCATAGCTCCTACAATGAGCAGTTCTTC. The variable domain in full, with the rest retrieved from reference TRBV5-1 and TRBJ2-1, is KAGVTQTPRYLIKTRGQQVTLSCSPISGHRSVSWYQQTPGQGLQFLFEYFSETQRNKGNFPGRFSGRQFSNSRSEMNVSTLELGDSALYLCASSLDHSSYNEQFFGPGTRLTVL.

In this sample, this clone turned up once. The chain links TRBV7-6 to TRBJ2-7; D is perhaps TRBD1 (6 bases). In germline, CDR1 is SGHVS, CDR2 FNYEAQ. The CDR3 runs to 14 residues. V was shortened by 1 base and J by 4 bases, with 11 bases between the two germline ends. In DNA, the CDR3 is TGTGCCAGCAGCTTAGACAGGGTGATATACGAGCAGTACTTC. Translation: CASSLDRVIYEQYF.

The CDR3 sequence: CASSQTGDQPQHF. The CDR3 DNA reads TGTGCCAGCAGCCAGACAGGAGATCAGCCCCAGCATTTT. The chain employs TRBV2 and TRBJ1-5; D possibly corresponds to TRBD1 (6 bases). Trimming stripped 6 bases from V and 5 bases from J, with 11 bases between. The CDR3 loop spans 13 amino acids. The germline V gene encodes CDR1 SNHLY and CDR2 FYNNEI.

The CDR3 DNA follows: TGTGCCAGCAGCTCTACGTACGACAGGGCAGATACGCAGTATTTT. This gives the protein CASSSTYDRADTQYF. The chain recombines TRBV7-8 with TRBJ2-3; 7 bases fit TRBD1. The germline CDR1 and CDR2 sequences are SGHVS and FQNEAQ. This CDR3 is built from 15 residues. V lost 4 bases, J lost 4 bases, and 8 bases stayed unmatched.

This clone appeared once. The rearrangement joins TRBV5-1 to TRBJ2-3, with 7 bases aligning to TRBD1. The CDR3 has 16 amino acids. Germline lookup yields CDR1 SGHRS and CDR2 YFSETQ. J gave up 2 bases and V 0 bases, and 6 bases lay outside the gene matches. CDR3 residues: CASSLGWGQLTDTQYF. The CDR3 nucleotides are TGCGCCAGCAGCTTGGGATGGGGACAGCTCACAGATACGCAGTATTTT.

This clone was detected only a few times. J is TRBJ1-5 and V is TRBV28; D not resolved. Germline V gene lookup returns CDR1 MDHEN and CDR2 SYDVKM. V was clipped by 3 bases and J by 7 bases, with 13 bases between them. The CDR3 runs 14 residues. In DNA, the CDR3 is TGTGCCAGCAGTTTCACCCGGGAGACCCAGCCCCAGCATTTT. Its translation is CASSFTRETQPQHF.

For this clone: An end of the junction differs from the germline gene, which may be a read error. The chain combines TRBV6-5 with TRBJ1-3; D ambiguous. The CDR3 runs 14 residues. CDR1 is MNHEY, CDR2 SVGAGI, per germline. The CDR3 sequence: CASSLEGRGSTIYF. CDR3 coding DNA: TGTGCCAGCAGTTTAGAGGGCCGTGGAAGCACCATATATTTT.

CDR3 protein: CASSRSSQETQYF. CDR3 in DNA: TGTGCCAGCAGCAGGTCTAGCCAAGAGACCCAGTACTTC. J is TRBJ2-5 and V is TRBV7-3; D unresolved. Deletions cut 5 bases from V and 1 base from J, with 8 bases between. Germline-derived CDR1 and CDR2 are SGHTA and FQGTGA. There are 13 residues in the CDR3.

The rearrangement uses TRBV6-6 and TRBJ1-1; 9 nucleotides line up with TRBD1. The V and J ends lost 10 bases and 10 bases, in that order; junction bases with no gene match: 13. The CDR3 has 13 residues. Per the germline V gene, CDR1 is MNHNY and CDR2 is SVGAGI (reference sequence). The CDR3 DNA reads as TGTGCCACCGGGACAGGGAGATGGGGGGGAGCTTTCTTT. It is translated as CATGTGRWGGAFF.

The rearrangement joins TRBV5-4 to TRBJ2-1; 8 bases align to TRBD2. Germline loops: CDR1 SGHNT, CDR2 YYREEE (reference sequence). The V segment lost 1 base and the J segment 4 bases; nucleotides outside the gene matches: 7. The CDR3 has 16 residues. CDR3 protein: CASSLFGTRSYNEQFF. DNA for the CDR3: TGTGCCAGCAGCTTGTTTGGGACTAGGAGTTACAATGAGCAGTTCTTC.

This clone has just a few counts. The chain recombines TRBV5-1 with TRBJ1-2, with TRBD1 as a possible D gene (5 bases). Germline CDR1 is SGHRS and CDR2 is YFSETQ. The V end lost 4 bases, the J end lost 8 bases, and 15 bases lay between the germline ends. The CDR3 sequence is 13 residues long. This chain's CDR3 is CASSDDSTYGYTF. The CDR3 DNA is TGCGCCAGCAGCGACGACAGTACGTACGGCTACACCTTC.

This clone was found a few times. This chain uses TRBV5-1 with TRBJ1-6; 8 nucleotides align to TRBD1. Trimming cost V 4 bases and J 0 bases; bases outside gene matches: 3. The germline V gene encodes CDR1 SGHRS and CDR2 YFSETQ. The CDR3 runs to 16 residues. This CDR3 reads CASSKTGDSYNSPLHF. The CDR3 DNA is TGCGCCAGCAGCAAGACAGGGGACTCCTATAATTCACCCCTCCACTTT. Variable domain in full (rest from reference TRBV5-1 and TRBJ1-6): KAGVTQTPRYLIKTRGQQVTLSCSPISGHRSVSWYQQTPGQGLQFLFEYFSETQRNKGNFPGRFSGRQFSNSRSEMNVSTLELGDSALYLCASSKTGDSYNSPLHFGNGTRLTVT.